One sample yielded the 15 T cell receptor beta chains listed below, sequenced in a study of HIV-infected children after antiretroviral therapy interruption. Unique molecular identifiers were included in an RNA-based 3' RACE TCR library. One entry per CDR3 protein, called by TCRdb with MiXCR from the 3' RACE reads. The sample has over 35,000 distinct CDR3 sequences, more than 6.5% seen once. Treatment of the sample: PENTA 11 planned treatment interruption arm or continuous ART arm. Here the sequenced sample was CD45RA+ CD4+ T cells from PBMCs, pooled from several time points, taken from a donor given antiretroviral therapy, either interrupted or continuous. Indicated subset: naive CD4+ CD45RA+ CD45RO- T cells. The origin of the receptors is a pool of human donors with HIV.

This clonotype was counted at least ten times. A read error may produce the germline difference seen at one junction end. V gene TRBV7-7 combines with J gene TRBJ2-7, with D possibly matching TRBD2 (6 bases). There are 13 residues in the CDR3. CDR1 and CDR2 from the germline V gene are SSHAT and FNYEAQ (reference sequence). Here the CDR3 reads CASSLAWGDEQYF. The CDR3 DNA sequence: TGTGCTAGCAGCTTAGCGTGGGGGGACGAGCAGTACTTC.

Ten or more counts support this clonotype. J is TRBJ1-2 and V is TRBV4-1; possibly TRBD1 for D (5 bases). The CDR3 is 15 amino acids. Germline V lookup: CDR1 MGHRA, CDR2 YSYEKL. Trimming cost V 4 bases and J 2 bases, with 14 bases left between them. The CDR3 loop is CASSPTFRDNYGYTF. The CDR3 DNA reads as TGCGCCAGCAGCCCAACCTTCAGGGACAACTATGGCTACACCTTC.

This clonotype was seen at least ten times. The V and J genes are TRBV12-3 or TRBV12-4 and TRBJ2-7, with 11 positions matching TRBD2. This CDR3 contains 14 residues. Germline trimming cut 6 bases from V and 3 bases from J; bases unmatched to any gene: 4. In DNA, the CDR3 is TGTGCCAGCAGACTAGCGGGAGCAAGCTACGAGCAGTACTTC. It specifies CASRLAGASYEQYF.

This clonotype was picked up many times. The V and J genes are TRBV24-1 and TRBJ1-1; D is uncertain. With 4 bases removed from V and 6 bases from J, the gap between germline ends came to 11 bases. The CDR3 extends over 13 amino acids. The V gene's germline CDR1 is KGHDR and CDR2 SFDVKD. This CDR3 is CATSEGGLSEAFF. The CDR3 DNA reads TGTGCCACCAGTGAGGGCGGGTTATCTGAAGCTTTCTTT.

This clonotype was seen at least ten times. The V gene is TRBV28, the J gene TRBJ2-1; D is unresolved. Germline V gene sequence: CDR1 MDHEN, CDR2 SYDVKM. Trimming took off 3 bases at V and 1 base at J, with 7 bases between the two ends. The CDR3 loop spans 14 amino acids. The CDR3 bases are TGTGCCAGCAGTTTGGTAGTATCCTACAATGAGCAGTTCTTC. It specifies CASSLVVSYNEQFF.

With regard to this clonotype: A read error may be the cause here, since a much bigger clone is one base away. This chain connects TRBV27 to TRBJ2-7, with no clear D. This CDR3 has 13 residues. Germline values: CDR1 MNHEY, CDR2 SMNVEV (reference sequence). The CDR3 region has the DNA TGTGCCAGCAGTTTCCAAGGGTCCTACGAGCAGTGCTTC. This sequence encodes CASSFQGSYEQCF.

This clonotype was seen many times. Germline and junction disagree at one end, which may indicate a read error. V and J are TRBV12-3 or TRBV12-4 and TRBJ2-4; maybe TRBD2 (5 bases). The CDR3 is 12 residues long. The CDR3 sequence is CASRGSQNTLYF. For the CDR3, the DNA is TGTGCCAGCAGGGGGAGTCAAAACACCTTGTACTTT.

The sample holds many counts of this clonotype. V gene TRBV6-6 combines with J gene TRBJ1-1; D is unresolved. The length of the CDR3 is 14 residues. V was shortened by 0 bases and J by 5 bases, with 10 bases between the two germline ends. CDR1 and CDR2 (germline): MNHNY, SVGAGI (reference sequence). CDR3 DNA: TGTGCCAGCAGTTACTCTCCCGAACGGACTGAAGCTTTCTTT. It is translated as CASSYSPERTEAFF.

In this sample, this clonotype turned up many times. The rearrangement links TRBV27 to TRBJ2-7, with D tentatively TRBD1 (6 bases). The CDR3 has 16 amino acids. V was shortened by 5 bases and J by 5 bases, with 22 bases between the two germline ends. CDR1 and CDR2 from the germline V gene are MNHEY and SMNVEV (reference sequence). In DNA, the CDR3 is TGTGCCAGCAGTCCACGGACAGCCCTAAGGCGTCACGAGCAGTACTTC. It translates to CASSPRTALRRHEQYF.

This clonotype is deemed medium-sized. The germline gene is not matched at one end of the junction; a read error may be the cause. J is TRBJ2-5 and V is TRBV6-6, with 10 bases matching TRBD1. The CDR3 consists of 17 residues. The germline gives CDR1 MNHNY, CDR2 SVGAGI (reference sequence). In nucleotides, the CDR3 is TGTGCCAGCGGTGATGTGACAGGGGGCGCAGCCCAAGACACCCAGTACTTT. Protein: CASGDVTGGAAQDTQYF.

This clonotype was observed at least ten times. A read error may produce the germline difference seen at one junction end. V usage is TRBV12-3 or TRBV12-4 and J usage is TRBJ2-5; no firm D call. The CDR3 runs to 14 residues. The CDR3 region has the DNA TGTGCAAGCAGCTTAGACAAAAACCAAGACACCCAGTACTTT. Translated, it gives CASSLDKNQDTQYF.

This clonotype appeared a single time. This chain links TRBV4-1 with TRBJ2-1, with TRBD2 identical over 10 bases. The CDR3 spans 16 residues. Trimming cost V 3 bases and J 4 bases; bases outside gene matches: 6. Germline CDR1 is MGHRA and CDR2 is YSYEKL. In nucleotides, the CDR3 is TGCGCCAGCAGCCACCTAGGACTAGCGGATTACAATGAGCAGTTCTTC. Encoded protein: CASSHLGLADYNEQFF.

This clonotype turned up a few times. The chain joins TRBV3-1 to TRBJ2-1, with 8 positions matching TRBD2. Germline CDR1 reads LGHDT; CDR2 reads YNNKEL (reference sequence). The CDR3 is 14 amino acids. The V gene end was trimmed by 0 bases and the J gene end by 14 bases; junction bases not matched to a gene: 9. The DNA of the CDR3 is TGTGCCAGCAGCCAAGAAGCCGGGGGGGCCGGTAAGTTCTTC. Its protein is CASSQEAGGAGKFF.

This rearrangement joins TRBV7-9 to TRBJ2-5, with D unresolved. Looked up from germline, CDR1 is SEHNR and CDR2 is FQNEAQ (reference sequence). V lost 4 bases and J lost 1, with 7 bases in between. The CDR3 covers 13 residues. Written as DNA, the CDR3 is TGTGCCAGCAGCTCTAAGAGCCAAGAGACCCAGTACTTC. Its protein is CASSSKSQETQYF.

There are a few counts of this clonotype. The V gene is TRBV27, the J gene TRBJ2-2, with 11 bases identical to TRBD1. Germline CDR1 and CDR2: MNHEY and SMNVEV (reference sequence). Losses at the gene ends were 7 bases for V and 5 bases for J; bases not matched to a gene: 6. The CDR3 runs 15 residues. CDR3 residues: CASTAWDRGTGELFF. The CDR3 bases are TGTGCCAGCACCGCCTGGGACAGGGGGACCGGGGAGCTGTTTTTT.